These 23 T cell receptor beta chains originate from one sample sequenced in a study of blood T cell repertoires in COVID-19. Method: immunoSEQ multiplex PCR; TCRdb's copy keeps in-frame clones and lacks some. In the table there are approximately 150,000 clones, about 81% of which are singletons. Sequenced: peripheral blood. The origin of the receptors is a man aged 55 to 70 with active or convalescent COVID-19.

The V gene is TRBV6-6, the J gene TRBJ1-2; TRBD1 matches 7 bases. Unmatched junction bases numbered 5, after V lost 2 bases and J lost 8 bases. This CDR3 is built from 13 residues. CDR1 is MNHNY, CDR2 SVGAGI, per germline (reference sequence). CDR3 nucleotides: TGTGCCAGCAGTTACGAGGGGGCGCGGGGCTACACCTTC. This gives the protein CASSYEGARGYTF.

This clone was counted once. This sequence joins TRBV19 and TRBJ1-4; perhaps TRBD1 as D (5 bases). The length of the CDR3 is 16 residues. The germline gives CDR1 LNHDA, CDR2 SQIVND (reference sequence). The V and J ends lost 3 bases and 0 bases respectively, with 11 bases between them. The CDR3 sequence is CASSIGEGTTNEKLFF. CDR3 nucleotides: TGTGCCAGTAGTATTGGGGAGGGGACAACTAATGAAAAACTGTTTTTT.

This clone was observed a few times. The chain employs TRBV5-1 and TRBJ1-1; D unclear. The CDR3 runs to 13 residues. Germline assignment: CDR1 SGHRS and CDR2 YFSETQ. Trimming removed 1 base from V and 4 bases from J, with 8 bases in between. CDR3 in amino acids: CASSLMGSTEAFF. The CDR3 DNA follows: TGCGCCAGCAGCTTGATGGGGAGCACTGAAGCTTTCTTT.

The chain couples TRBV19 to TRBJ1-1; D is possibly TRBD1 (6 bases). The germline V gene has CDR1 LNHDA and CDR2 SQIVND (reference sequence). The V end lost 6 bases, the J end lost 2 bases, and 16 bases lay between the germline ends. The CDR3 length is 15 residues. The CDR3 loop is CASSRGQTLNTEAFF. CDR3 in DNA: TGTGCCAGTAGCAGAGGACAGACCCTTAACACTGAAGCTTTCTTT.

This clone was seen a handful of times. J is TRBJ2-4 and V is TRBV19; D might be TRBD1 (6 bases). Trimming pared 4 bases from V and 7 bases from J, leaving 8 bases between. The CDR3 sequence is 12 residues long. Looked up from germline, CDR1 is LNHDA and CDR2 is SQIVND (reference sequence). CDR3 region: CASSTTGNIQYF. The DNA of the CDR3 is TGTGCCAGTAGTACAACAGGGAACATTCAGTACTTC.

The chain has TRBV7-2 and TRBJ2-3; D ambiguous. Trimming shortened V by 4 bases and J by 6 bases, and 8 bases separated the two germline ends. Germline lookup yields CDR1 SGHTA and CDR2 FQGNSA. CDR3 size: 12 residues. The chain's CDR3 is CASSSRWDTQYF. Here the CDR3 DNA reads TGTGCCAGCAGCTCACGGTGGGATACGCAGTATTTT.

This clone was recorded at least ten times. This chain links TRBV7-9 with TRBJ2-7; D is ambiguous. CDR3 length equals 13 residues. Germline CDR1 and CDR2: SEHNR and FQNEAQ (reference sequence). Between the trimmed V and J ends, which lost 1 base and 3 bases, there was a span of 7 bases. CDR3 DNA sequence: TGTGCCAGCAGCTTAGGTCCAGGCTACGAGCAGTACTTC. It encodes CASSLGPGYEQYF.

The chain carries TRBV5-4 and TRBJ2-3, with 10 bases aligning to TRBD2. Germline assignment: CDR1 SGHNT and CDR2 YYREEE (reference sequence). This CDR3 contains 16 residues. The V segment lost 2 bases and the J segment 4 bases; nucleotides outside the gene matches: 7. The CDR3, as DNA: TGTGCCAGCAGCTTTTTTAGCGGGGGGAGGCCAGATACGCAGTATTTT. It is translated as CASSFFSGGRPDTQYF.

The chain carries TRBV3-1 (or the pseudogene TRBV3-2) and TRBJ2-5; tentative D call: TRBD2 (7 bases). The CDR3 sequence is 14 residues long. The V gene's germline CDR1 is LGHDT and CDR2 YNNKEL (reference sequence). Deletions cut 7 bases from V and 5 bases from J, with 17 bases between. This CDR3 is CASTHVGGPETQYF. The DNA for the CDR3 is TGTGCCAGCACCCACGTGGGGGGGCCGGAGACCCAGTACTTC.

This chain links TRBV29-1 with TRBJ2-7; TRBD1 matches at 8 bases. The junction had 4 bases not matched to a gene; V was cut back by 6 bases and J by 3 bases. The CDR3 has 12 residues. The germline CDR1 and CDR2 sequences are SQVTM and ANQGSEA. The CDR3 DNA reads TGCAGCGTGGCAGGGGGCCTCTACGAGCAGTACTTC. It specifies CSVAGGLYEQYF.

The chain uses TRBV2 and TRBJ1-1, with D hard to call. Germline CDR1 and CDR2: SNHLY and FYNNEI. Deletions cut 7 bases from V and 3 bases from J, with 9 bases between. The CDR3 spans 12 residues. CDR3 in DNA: TGTGCCAGCAAAAGGCAGGACACTGAAGCTTTCTTT. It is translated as CASKRQDTEAFF.

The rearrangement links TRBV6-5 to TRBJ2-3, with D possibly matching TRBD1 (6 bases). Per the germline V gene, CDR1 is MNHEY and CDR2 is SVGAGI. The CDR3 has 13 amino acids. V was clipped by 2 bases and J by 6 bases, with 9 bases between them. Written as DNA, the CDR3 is TGTGCCAGCAGTTACCCGAGGGGGGATACGCAGTATTTT. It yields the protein CASSYPRGDTQYF.

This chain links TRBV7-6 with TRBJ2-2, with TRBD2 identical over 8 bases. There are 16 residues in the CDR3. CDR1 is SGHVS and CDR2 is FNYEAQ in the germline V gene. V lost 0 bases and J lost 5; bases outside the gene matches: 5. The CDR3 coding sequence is TGTGCCAGCAGCTTAGCGCCAGCGGGAGTAACCGGGGAGCTGTTTTTT. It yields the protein CASSLAPAGVTGELFF.

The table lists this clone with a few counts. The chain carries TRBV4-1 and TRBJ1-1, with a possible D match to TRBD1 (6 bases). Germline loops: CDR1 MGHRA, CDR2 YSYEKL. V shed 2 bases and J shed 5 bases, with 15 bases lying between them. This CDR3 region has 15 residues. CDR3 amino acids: CASSQNTGKGTEAFF. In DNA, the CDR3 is TGCGCCAGCAGCCAAAATACAGGGAAGGGAACTGAAGCTTTCTTT.

The CDR3 is CASSSLRDSYEGYTF. In DNA, the CDR3 is TGTGCCAGCAGCTCACTCCGGGACAGCTATGAGGGCTACACCTTC. The rearrangement joins TRBV11-2 to TRBJ1-2, with TRBD1 matching 7 bases. V trimming: 4 bases; J trimming: 8 bases; junction bases outside the gene matches: 13. The CDR3 spans 15 residues. The germline V gene encodes CDR1 SGHAT and CDR2 FQNNGV.

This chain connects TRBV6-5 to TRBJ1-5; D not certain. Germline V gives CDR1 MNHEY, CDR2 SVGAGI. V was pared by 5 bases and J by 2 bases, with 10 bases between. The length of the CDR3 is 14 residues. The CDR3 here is CASSIGVGNQPQHF. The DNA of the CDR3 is TGTGCCAGCAGTATCGGGGTAGGCAATCAGCCCCAGCATTTT.

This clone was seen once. This CDR3 is CASSEGTGKDTQYF. For the CDR3, the DNA is TGTGCCAGCAGTGAAGGGACAGGGAAGGATACGCAGTATTTT. The V gene is TRBV6-4, the J gene TRBJ2-3; TRBD1 agrees at 9 bases. Germline loops: CDR1 MRHNA, CDR2 SNTAGT. The CDR3 is made up of 14 amino acids. The trim removed 3 bases at V and 6 bases at J, leaving 4 bases unmatched.

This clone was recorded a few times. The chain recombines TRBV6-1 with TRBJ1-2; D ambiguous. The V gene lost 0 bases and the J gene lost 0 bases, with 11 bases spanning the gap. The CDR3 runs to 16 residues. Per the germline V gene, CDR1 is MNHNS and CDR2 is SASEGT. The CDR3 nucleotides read TGTGCCAGCAGTGAAGCTGGCGGGGTCACTAACTATGGCTACACCTTC. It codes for CASSEAGGVTNYGYTF.

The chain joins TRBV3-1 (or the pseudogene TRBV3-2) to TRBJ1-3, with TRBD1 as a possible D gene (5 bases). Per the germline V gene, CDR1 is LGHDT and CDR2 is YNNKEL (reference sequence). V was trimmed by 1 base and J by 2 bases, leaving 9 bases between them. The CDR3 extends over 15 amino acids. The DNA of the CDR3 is TGTGCCAGCAGCCAAGTAGAAGGGGCTGGAAACACCATATATTTT. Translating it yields CASSQVEGAGNTIYF.

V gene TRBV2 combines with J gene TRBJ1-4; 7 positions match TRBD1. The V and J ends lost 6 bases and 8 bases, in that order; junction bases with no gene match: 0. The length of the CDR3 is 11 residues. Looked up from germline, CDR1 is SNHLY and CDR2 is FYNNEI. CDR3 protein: CASRDREKLFF. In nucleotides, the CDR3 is TGTGCCAGCAGGGACAGGGAAAAACTGTTTTTT.

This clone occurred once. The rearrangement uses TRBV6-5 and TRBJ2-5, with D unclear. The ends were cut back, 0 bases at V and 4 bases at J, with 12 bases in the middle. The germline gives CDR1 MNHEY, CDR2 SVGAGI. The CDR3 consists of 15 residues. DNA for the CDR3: TGTGCCAGCAGTTACTCGGGTCAGGTGCCAGAGACCCAGTACTTC. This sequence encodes CASSYSGQVPETQYF.

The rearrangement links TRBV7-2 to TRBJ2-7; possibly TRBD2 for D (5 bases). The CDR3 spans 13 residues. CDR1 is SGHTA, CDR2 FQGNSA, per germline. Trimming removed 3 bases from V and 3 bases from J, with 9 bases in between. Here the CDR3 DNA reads TGTGCCAGCAGCTTTGGGAGATTCTACGAGCAGTACTTC. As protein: CASSFGRFYEQYF.

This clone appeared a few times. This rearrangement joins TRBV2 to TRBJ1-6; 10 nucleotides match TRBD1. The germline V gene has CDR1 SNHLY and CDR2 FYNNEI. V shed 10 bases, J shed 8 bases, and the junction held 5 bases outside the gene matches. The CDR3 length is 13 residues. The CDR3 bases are TGTGCCATCCGAGGGACAGGGGATTCACCCCTCCACTTT. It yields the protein CAIRGTGDSPLHF.